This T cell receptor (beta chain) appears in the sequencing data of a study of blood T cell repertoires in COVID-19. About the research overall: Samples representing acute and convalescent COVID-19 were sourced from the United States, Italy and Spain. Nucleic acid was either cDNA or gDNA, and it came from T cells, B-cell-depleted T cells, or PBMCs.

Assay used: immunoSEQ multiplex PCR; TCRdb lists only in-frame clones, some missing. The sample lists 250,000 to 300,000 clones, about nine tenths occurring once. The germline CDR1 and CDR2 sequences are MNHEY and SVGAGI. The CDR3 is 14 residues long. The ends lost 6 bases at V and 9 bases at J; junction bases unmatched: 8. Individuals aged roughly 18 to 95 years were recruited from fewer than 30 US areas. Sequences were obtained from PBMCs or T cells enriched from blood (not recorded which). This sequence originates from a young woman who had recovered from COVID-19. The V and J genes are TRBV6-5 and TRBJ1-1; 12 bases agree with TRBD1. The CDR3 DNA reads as TGTGCCAGCAGAGTCCCGGGACAGGGGGCGCAAGCTTTCTTT. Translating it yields CASRVPGQGAQAFF.